This T cell receptor beta chain was found in a study of blood T cell repertoires in COVID-19. Study information: Sites in the United States, Italy and Spain provided acute and convalescent COVID-19 samples.

V shed 5 bases, J shed 0 bases, and the junction held 2 bases outside the gene matches. Per germline, CDR1 MNHEY and CDR2 SVGAGI. The CDR3 runs 15 residues. How the authors handled the data: Amplification of reference gene primers provided the estimated nucleated cell counts. Assay used: immunoSEQ multiplex PCR; TCRdb lists only in-frame clones, some missing. V, J and clone size are taken as reported in that table, and D and trimming were inferred from the DNA itself. This table holds roughly 250,000 clones, 81% found once. The sequence was collected from a woman aged 55-69 years with active or convalescent COVID-19. The gene calls are TRBV6-5 and TRBJ2-5; TRBD2 matches 11 bases. Sequenced material: peripheral blood. The CDR3 is CASSPSGGYQETQYF. In DNA, the CDR3 is TGTGCCAGCAGTCCTAGCGGGGGGTACCAAGAGACCCAGTACTTC.